One and the same sample provided the 9 T cell receptor beta chains below, sequenced in a study of vaccination and CD4 T cells after COVID-19. Their specific antigens are unknown. With the Oncomine TCR Beta short-read assay, DNA from cultured CD4+ T cells was sequenced. Genomic DNA was drawn out of CD4+ T cells grown in culture. TCRdb re-derived calls from the PCR reads in MiXCR, one entry per CDR3 protein. The repertoire holds roughly 11,000 distinct CDR3 sequences, with around 30% as singletons. Sample treatment: approximately 9-day PBMC culture with coronavirus spike peptide pools or control peptides (ViraFEST assay). The collection of CD4+ T cells from the unexposed donor took place before the COVID-19 pandemic (2011-2018). The sequenced sample consisted of CD4+ T cells from blood, cultured in vitro. The origin of the receptors is a human donor in good health.

This clonotype was seen only a few times. The chain links TRBV20-1 to TRBJ2-5; D is perhaps TRBD2 (5 bases). Germline CDR1 reads DFQATT; CDR2 reads SNEGSKA (reference sequence). V was trimmed by 1 base and J by 1 base, leaving 16 bases between them. There are 16 residues in the CDR3. The CDR3 spells CSARVRGKELQETQYF. CDR3 nucleotides: TGCAGTGCTAGAGTGCGAGGGAAAGAGCTCCAAGAGACCCAGTACTTC.

By share, this clonotype counts as medium-sized. This chain uses TRBV20-1 with TRBJ1-2, with D tentatively TRBD1 (5 bases). Trimming removed 3 bases at V and 3 bases at J, with 8 bases between. This CDR3 has 12 amino acids. Germline CDR1 is DFQATT and CDR2 is SNEGSKA (reference sequence). CDR3 sequence (DNA): TGCAGTGCTAGTGCGGGGGACTATGGCTACACCTTC. This translates into CSASAGDYGYTF.

V usage is TRBV19 and J usage is TRBJ2-3; D could derive from TRBD1 or TRBD2 (5 bases each). Trimming took 9 bases from V and 1 from J, leaving 17 bases between them. The CDR3 spans 15 residues. Germline V gives CDR1 LNHDA, CDR2 SQIVND (reference sequence). The CDR3 here is CASLLSGQGTDTQYF. Written as DNA, the CDR3 is TGTGCCAGCCTGTTAAGCGGACAAGGCACAGATACGCAGTATTTT. The full variable domain, in which reference TRBV19 and TRBJ2-3 provide the parts outside the CDR3, is DGGITQSPKYLFRKEGQNVTLSCEQNLNHDAMYWYRQDPGQGLRLIYYSQIVNDFQKGDIAEGYSVSREKKESFPLTVTSAQKNPTAFYLCASLLSGQGTDTQYFGPGTRLTVL.

This clonotype was counted a few times. The rearrangement links TRBV7-2 to TRBJ1-1; D might be TRBD1 (5 bases). The CDR3 consists of 16 residues. V was cut by 3 bases and J by 3 bases, with 17 bases left in between. The germline CDR1 and CDR2 sequences are SGHTA and FQGNSA. The CDR3 region has the DNA TGTGCCAGCAGCTTCTGGATGCTGGGGGGGGACACTGAAGCTTTCTTT. This codes for CASSFWMLGGDTEAFF.

This clonotype was counted a few times. The rearrangement links TRBV28 to TRBJ1-2, with unresolved D. The V end was cut by 3 bases, the J end by 1 base, with 6 bases between. Germline V lookup: CDR1 MDHEN, CDR2 SYDVKM. This CDR3 is built from 13 residues. Written as DNA, the CDR3 is TGTGCCAGCAGTTTGACGGGTAACTATGGCTACACCTTC. The encoded protein is CASSLTGNYGYTF.

The V and J genes are TRBV2 and TRBJ2-5; 8 bases line up with TRBD2. Per germline, CDR1 SNHLY and CDR2 FYNNEI. This CDR3 region has 13 residues. Trimming removed 6 bases from V and 6 bases from J; junction bases left unmatched: 6. CDR3 residues: CASSREGRQTQYF. The CDR3 bases are TGTGCCAGCAGCCGGGAGGGCAGGCAGACCCAGTACTTC.

This chain connects TRBV5-8 to TRBJ2-7, with no clear D. The CDR3 is 9 residues long. The V end was cut by 2 bases, the J end by 6 bases, with 0 bases between. The germline CDR1 and CDR2 sequences are SGHTS and YDEGEE. DNA for the CDR3: TGTGCCAGCAGCTTCGAGCAGTACTTC. Encoded protein: CASSFEQYF.

This sequence joins TRBV5-1 and TRBJ2-1; D remains ambiguous. With 2 bases removed from V and 5 bases from J, the gap between germline ends came to 5 bases. Germline V gives CDR1 SGHRS, CDR2 YFSETQ. The CDR3 contains 12 residues. The CDR3 sequence is CASSLQNNEQFF. The CDR3 nucleotides read TGCGCCAGCAGCTTACAGAACAATGAGCAGTTCTTC.

This rearrangement joins TRBV7-6 to TRBJ2-2; D is ambiguous. The CDR3 consists of 14 residues. CDR1 SGHVS and CDR2 FNYEAQ come from the germline V gene. The V gene lost 6 bases and the J gene lost 8 bases, with 16 bases spanning the gap. The CDR3 loop is CASRNTLVGGELFF. Written as DNA, the CDR3 is TGTGCCAGCAGAAACACACTTGTAGGAGGGGAGCTGTTTTTT.